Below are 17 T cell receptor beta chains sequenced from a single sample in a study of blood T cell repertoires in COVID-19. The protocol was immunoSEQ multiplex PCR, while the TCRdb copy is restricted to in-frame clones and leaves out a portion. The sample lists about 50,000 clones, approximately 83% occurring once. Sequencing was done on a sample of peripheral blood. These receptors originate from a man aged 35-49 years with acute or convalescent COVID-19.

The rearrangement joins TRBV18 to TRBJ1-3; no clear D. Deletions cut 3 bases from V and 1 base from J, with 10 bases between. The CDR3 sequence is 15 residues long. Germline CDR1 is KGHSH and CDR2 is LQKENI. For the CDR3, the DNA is TGTGCCAGCTCACCCCCAGGAGGGTCTGGAAACACCATATATTTT. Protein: CASSPPGGSGNTIYF. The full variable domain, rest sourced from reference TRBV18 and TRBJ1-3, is NAGVMQNPRHLVRRRGQEARLRCSPMKGHSHVYWYRQLPEEGLKFMVYLQKENIIDESGMPKERFSAEFPKEGPSILRIQQVVRGDSAAYFCASSPPGGSGNTIYFGEGSWLTVV.

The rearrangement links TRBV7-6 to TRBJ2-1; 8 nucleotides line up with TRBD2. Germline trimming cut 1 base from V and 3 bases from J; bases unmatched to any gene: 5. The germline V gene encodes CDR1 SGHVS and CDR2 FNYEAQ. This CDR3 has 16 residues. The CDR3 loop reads CASSLGSSGLYNEQFF. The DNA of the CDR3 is TGTGCCAGCAGCTTAGGCTCTAGCGGGCTCTACAATGAGCAGTTCTTC.

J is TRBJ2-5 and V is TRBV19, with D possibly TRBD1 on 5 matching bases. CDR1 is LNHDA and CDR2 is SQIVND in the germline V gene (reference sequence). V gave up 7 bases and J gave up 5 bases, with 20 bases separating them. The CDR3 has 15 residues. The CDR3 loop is CASTLGPGTVETQYF. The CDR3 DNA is TGTGCCAGTACTCTGGGGCCCGGTACGGTGGAGACCCAGTACTTC.

CDR3 nucleotide sequence: TGTGCTAGTGGTTTGGTACAAGGGGCTGGAGAAAAACTGTTTTTT. Amino acid sequence: CASGLVQGAGEKLFF. The rearrangement joins TRBV12-5 to TRBJ1-4; D possibly corresponds to TRBD1 (5 bases). Per germline, CDR1 LGHNT and CDR2 FRNRAP. The CDR3 extends over 15 amino acids. The V end was cut by 0 bases, the J end by 8 bases, with 13 bases between. The full variable domain, in which reference TRBV12-5 and TRBJ1-4 provide the parts outside the CDR3, is DARVTQTPRHKVTEMGQEVTMRCQPILGHNTVFWYRQTMMQGLELLAYFRNRAPLDDSGMPKDRFSAEMPDATLATLKIQPSEPRDSAVYFCASGLVQGAGEKLFFGSGTQLSVL.

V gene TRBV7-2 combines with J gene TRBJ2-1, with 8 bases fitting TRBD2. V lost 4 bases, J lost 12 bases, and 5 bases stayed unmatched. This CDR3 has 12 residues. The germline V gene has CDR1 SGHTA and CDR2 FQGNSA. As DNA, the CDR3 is TGTGCCAGCAGCTCCGCGGGGGGCTTGCAGTTCTTC. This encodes CASSSAGGLQFF.

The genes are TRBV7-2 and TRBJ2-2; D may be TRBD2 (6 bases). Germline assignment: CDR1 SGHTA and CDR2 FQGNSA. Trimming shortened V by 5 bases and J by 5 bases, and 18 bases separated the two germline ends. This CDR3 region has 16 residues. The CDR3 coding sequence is TGTGCCAGCAGCCAATCACGGGGGAGTGAGACCGGGGAGCTGTTTTTT. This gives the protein CASSQSRGSETGELFF.

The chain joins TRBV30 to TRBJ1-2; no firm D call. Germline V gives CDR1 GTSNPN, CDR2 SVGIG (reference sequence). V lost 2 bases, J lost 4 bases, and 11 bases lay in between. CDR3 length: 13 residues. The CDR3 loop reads CAWSRRRFYGYTF. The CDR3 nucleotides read TGTGCCTGGAGTCGGAGGAGGTTCTATGGCTACACCTTC.

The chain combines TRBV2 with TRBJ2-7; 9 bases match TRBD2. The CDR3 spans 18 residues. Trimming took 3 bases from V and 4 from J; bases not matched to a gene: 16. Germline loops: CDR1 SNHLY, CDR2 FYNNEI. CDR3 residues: CASSDLAGNVNPAYEQYV. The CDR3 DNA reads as TGTGCCAGCAGTGATCTAGCGGGGAACGTAAACCCCGCGTACGAGCAGTACGTC.

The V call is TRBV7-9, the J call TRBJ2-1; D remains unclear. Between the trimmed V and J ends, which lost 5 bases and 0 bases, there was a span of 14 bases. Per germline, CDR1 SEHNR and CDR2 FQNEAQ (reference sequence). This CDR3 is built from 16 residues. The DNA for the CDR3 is TGTGCCAGCAGCCCAATGTTCTTGAGCTCCTACAATGAGCAGTTCTTC. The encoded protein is CASSPMFLSSYNEQFF. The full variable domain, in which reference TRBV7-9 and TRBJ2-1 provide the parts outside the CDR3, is DTGVSQNPRHKITKRGQNVTFRCDPISEHNRLYWYRQTLGQGPEFLTYFQNEAQLEKSRLLSDRFSAERPKGSFSTLEIQRTEQGDSAMYLCASSPMFLSSYNEQFFGPGTRLTVL.

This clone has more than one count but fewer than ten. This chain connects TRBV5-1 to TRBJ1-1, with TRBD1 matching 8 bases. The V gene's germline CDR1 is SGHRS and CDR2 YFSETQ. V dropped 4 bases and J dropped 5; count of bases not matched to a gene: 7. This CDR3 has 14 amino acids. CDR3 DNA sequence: TGCGCCAGCAGCGGACAGGGATGGGGTACTGAAGCTTTCTTT. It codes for CASSGQGWGTEAFF.

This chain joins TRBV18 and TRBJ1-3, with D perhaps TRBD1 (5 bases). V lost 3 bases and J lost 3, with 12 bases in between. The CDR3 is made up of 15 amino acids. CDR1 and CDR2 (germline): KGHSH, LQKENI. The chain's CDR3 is CASSPVQGGGNTIYF. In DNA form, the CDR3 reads TGTGCCAGCTCACCCGTCCAGGGCGGTGGAAACACCATATATTTT.

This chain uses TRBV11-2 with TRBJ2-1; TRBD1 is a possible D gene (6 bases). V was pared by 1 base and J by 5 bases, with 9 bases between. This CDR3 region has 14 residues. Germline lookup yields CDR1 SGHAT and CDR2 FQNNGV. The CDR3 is CASSLGQANNEQFF. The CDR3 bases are TGTGCCAGCAGCTTAGGACAGGCGAACAATGAGCAGTTCTTC.

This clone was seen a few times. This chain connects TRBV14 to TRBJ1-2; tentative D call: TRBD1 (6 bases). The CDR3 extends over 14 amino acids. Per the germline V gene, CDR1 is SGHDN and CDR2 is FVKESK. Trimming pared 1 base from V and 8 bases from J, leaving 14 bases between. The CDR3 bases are TGTGCCAGCAGCCAAGCAATGGGGACACGAGGCTACACCTTC. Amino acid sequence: CASSQAMGTRGYTF.

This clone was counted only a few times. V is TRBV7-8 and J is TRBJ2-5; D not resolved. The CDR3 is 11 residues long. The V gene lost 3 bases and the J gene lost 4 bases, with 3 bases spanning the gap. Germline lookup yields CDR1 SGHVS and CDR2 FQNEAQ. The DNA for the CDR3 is TGTGCCAGCAGCTTCCTAGAGACCCAGTACTTC. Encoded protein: CASSFLETQYF.

CDR3 amino acids: CASSSTGSGNQPQHF. For the CDR3, the DNA is TGTGCCAGCAGTTCGACAGGGTCTGGCAATCAGCCCCAGCATTTT. V and J are TRBV28 and TRBJ1-5; 7 nucleotides agree with TRBD1. Trimming at V came to 4 bases and at J to 2 bases, leaving 5 bases not matched to a gene. The CDR3 totals 15 residues. The V gene's germline CDR1 is MDHEN and CDR2 SYDVKM.

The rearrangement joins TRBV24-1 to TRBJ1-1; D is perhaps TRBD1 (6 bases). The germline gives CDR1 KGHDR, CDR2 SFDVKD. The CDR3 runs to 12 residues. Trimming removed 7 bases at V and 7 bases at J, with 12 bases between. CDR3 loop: CATSRGFGEAFF. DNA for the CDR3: TGTGCCACCAGCAGGGGCTTTGGTGAAGCTTTCTTT.

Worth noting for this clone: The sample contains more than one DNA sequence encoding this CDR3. CDR3 in DNA: TGTGCCTGGAGTCGAAGCCAGAACACTGAAGCTTTCTTT. Its protein product is CAWSRSQNTEAFF. The rearrangement links TRBV30 to TRBJ1-1; D call uncertain. V was clipped by 2 bases and J by 1 base, with 8 bases between them. The CDR3 runs to 13 residues. Germline CDR1 GTSNPN, CDR2 SVGIG (reference sequence). Variable domain in full (rest from reference TRBV30 and TRBJ1-1): SQTIHQWPATLVQPVGSPLSLECTVEGTSNPNLYWYRQAAGRGLQLLFYSVGIGQISSEVPQNLSASRPQDRQFILSSKKLLLSDSGFYLCAWSRSQNTEAFFGQGTRLTVV.